These T cell receptor beta chains were read from a single sample in a study of shared clonotypes between healthy human individuals. Clones were sequenced by immunoSEQ multiplex PCR, and TCRdb holds only the in-frame ones, with some missing. The sample records some 650,000 clones, about 96% being singletons. The material sequenced was naive CD4+ T cells sorted from blood. These receptors were collected from a woman in her thirties in good health. Both conserved end residues are trimmed from each CDR3. Fields, in order: J gene, V gene, CDR3 protein.

>TRBJ1-2|TRBV2
ASSEALRGYT
>TRBJ2-1|TRBV6-5
ASSYGTDYDNEQF
>TRBJ2-7|TRBV15
ATSRPGQGSYEQY
>TRBJ2-2|TRBV19
ASQGVTGELF
>TRBJ2-7|TRBV28
ASSRSRGSYEQY
>TRBJ2-7|TRBV5-1
ASSSRQGMYEQY
>TRBJ2-7|TRBV20-1
SGAGGYEQY
>TRBJ1-1|TRBV18
ASSPGPGQGATEAF
>TRBJ1-1|TRBV4-1
ASSPRIGRGRSTEAF
>TRBJ2-7|TRBV29-1
SVCGDSYEQY
>TRBJ2-1|TRBV5-1
ASSWTSGTSNEQF
>TRBJ2-7|TRBV27
ASSQGAAYEQY
>TRBJ1-2|TRBV5-1
ASSFLEAYGYT
>TRBJ2-7|TRBV15
ATSRAGLTYEQY
>TRBJ1-1|TRBV11-3
ASSLEGGGTEAF
>TRBJ2-5|TRBV6-5
ASSYSDRGWETQY
>TRBJ2-2|TRBV9
ASSGRLAGRTGELF
>TRBJ1-1|TRBV28
ASKVGTEAF
>TRBJ2-1|TRBV15
ATSLGLAHEQF
>TRBJ2-1|TRBV7-9
ASSTQSSYNEQF
>TRBJ2-2|TRBV5-4
ASSLRDKNTGELF
>TRBJ1-1|TRBV5-1
ASSLVPRSNTEAF
>TRBJ1-1|TRBV5-6
ASSFTGYMNTEAF
>TRBJ2-5|TRBV29-1
SVERTRNGETQY
>TRBJ2-3|TRBV2
ASRSGRDLGTDTQY
>TRBJ2-1|TRBV5-1
ASSLDPTYNEQF
>TRBJ2-7|TRBV6-6
ASSYPHASGREQY
>TRBJ1-4|TRBV5-1
ASSLGQGAEKLF
>TRBJ2-5|TRBV6-1
ASRGVGTQY
>TRBJ2-5|TRBV28
AGGGLGETQY